This T cell receptor (beta chain) was obtained from a study of cytomegalovirus exposure and HLA in healthy donors. A multiplex PCR was run with 60 Vbeta primers and 13 Jbeta primers. Using immunoSEQ multiplex PCR, the repertoire was profiled, and TCRdb retains in-frame clones only, with some absent. The sample has 100,000 to 150,000 clones, around 66% seen once; the top ten hold under 9%. When sampled, the donors appeared nominally healthy, though they likely had unrecorded immune exposures. V lost 6 bases to trimming and J lost 2 bases; unmatched junction nucleotides: 2. CDR3 length equals 13 residues. The germline V gene encodes CDR1 MNHNS and CDR2 SASEGT. This clone was observed once.

This sequence joins TRBV6-1 and TRBJ2-7; 9 nucleotides align to TRBD1. The sequenced sample was PBMCs. This receptor was identified in a woman aged 40 to 50 in good health and CMV-seropositive. The CDR3 DNA reads as TGTGCCAGCAGAGGGGACAGGGCCTACGAGCAGTACTTC. As protein: CASRGDRAYEQYF.